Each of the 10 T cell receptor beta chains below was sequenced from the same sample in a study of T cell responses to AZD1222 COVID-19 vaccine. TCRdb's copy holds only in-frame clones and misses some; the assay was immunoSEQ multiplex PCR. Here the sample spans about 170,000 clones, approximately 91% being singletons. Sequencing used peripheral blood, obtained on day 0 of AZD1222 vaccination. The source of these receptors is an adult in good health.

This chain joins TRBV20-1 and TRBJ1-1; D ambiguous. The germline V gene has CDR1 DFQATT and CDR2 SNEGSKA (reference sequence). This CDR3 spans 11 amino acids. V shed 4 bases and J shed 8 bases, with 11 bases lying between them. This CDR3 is CSATQYGEAFF. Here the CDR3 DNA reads TGCAGTGCTACCCAGTATGGGGAAGCTTTCTTT.

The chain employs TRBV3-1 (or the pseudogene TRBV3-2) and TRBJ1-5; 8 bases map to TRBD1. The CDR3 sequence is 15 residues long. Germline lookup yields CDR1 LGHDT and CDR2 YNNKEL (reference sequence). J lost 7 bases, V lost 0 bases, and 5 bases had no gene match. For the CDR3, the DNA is TGTGCCAGCAGCCAAGATCAGGGGGCAGGACAGCCCCAGCATTTT. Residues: CASSQDQGAGQPQHF.

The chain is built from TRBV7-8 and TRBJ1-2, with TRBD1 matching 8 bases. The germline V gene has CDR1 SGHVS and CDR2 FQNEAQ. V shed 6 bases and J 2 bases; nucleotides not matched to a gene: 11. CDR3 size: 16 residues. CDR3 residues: CASSLRQGNQNYGYTF. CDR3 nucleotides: TGTGCCAGCAGTTTGAGACAGGGGAATCAGAACTATGGCTACACCTTC. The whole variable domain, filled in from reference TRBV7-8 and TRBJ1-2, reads GAGVSQSPRYKVAKRGQDVALRCDPISGHVSLFWYQQALGQGPEFLTYFQNEAQLDKSGLPSDRFFAERPEGSVSTLKIQRTQQEDSAVYLCASSLRQGNQNYGYTFGSGTRLTVV.

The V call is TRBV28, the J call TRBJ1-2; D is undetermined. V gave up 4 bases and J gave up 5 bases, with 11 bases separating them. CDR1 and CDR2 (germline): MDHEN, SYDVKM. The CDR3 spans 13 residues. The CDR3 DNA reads TGTGCCAGCAGTTCGGAGGTTCTTTATGGCTACACCTTC. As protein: CASSSEVLYGYTF.

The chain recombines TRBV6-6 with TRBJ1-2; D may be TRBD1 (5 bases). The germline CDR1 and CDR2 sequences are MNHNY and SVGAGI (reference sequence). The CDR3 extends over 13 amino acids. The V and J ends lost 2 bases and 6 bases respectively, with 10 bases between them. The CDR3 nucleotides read TGTGCCAGCAGTTACGAGGGGCTGAATGGCTACACCTTC. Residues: CASSYEGLNGYTF.

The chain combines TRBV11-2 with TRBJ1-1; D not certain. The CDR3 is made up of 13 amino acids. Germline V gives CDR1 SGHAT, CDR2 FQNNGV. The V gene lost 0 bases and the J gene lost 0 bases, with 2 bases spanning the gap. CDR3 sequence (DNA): TGTGCCAGCAGCTTAGATCTGAACACTGAAGCTTTCTTT. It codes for CASSLDLNTEAFF.

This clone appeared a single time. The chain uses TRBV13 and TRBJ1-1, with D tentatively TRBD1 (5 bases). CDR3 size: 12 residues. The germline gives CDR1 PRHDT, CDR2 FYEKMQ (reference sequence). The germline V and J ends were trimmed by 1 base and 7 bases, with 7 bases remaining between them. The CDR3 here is CASSLAGFEAFF. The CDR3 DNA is TGTGCCAGCAGCTTAGCAGGGTTTGAAGCTTTCTTT.

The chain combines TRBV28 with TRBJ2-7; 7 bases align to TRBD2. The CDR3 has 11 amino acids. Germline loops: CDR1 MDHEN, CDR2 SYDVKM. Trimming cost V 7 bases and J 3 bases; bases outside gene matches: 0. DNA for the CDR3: TGTGCCAGCAAGCGGGGCTACGAGCAGTACTTC. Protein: CASKRGYEQYF.

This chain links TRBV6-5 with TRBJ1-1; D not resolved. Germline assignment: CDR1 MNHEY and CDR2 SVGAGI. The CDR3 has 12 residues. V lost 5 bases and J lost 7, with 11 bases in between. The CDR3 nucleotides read TGTGCCAGCAGTCCTGAGGTTGGTGAAGCTTTCTTT. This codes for CASSPEVGEAFF.

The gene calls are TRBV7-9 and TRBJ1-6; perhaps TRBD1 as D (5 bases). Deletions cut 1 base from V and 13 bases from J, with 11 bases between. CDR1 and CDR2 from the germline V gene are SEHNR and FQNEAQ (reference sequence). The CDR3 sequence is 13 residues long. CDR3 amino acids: CASSLGDVGPLHF. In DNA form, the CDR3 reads TGTGCCAGCAGCTTAGGGGACGTCGGTCCCCTCCACTTT.